Listed here is a single T cell receptor beta chain. The antigen this receptor binds is unknown. Base-call qualities are not available, and no considerably larger clone is one nucleotide away. Trimming accounts for 2 bases at V and 2 bases at J, while the number of junction bases matched to no gene is 6. Measured from the cysteine to the phenylalanine, the CDR3 is 16 residues long. Solely the CDR3 DNA is kept, with 48 bases framed from the first base. The germline V gene provides CDR1 KGHDR and CDR2 SFDVKD. Moderately to severely active disease, a Clinical Activity Score of at least 3, a NOSPECS grade of at least 4, and a duration under 3 months were present in ophthalmopathy patients. Exclusion was applied to patients with uncontrolled infections, other autoimmune diseases, pregnancy or lactation. Clinical symptoms, serum thyroxine and TRAb, thyroid ultrasound, and orbital computed tomography formed the basis for the diagnoses. PBMCs were isolated from approximately 10 ml of fresh peripheral blood by Ficoll-Paque density gradient centrifugation. Total RNA was extracted with Trizol reagent, and quality was checked on an Agilent 2100 Bioanalyzer.

The TCR beta CDR3 regions were amplified from RNA transcripts. A first-round RT-PCR of the TCR CDR3 used the HTBI primer set with the Qiagen OneStep RT-PCR kit. Libraries were constructed in a second round of multiplex PCR, after which size selection and purification were performed. Libraries were sequenced paired-end with 100 bp reads on an Illumina HiSeq2000. Processing in the source paper ran as follows. Raw data were processed with SOAPnuke, discarding reads with adapters, uncalled bases, mean Phred below 15, or no exact constant-primer or identifier match. COPE v1.2.5 was used to merge high-quality paired reads, and clonotypes were defined as unique nucleotide sequences. MiTCR v1.1 was used to align clonotypes to the IMGT TRBV, TRBD and TRBJ reference segments. Only V-J combinations with frequency above 0.0001, covering 99.2% of repertoires, were analysed. A TCS score was defined as the ratio of F50 (clonal expansion) to E x V (chaos), with BLOSUM62-based TCRdist applied between CDR3 peptides within each V-J. Welch's t-statistics and random forest reduced around 510 V-J features to fewer than 15, which were used in a naive Bayes classifier (R e1071). TCRdb passed the public sequencing reads through fastp at Q25 and MiXCR, retaining productive beta sequences. Rows are unified per CDR3 protein, each entry keeping the most common DNA and genes. The V and J calls and clone size are TCRdb's, not the authors'. This sample lists approximately 430,000 distinct CDR3 sequences; roughly 14% were detected once. The top ten constitute under 15% of the sample.

This sample stems from a study of T cells in Graves' hyperthyroidism and ophthalmopathy (dated by TCRdb to 2018 to 2020). Notes on the research overall: Peripheral blood was collected at initial diagnosis, before any treatment. A discovery cohort of approximately 97 patients, about 43 with Graves' ophthalmopathy and under 60 with stable Graves' hyperthyroidism, was used to find distinguishing TCR V-J signatures. An independent validation cohort of under 20 hyperthyroidism patients and roughly 16 patients who later progressed to ophthalmopathy tested prospective prediction of ophthalmopathy. The approximately 100 discovery patients were divided at random into training and test sets in a 7:3 ratio. In six Graves' hyperthyroidism patients, the study also compared T-cell repertoires from thyroid tissue with T-cell repertoires from blood. Following sampling, methimazole starting at 30 mg daily was given to hyperthyroidism patients, and high-dose intravenous methylprednisolone was given to ophthalmopathy patients. TCR Vbeta CDR3 sequencing of 120 to 150 peripheral blood samples (43 ophthalmopathy, under 80 hyperthyroidism and roughly 17 progressor patients) is reported in the paper.

Study-wide conclusions, independent of this receptor: Most expanded thyroid clonotypes (frequency above 0.001) were also found in blood, which suggests that blood repertoires may mirror thyroid immune responses. A 13 V-J signature model separated ophthalmopathy from stable hyperthyroidism, with 87.88% sensitivity and 81.08% specificity in cross-validation and 80%/75% in testing. No statistical method was used to set the sample size in advance, and investigators knew the group allocation. In validation, progression to ophthalmopathy was predicted by the model with nearly 71% sensitivity and 72.22% specificity, a median of approximately 7.1 months before onset.

The sequenced sample consisted of blood. This TCR was recovered from a young man with Graves' ophthalmopathy. The chain is made from TRBV24-1 and TRBJ2-5; TRBD2 matches 8 bases in the middle. The sequenced DNA is TGTGCCACCAGTGATTGGGAAGCGGGAGTTCAAGAGACCCAGTACTTC. This codes for CATSDWEAGVQETQYF.